This paragraph covers one T cell receptor (beta chain) sequence. From germline, CDR1 is LNHDA and CDR2 SQIVND (reference sequence). V was clipped by 4 bases and J by 3 bases, with 10 bases between them. The CDR3 sequence is 14 residues long. The data originate from a study of blood T cell repertoires in COVID-19. Here immunoSEQ multiplex PCR was the method, and the copy in TCRdb shows in-frame clones only, minus some. The data contain under 250,000 clones, about 83% of them singletons. The V and J genes are TRBV19 and TRBJ1-5; possibly TRBD1 for D (5 bases). The receptor was derived from a woman aged 45-65 years with active or convalescent COVID-19. Material: peripheral blood. DNA for the CDR3: TGTGCCAGTAGTAGGGGCCGGTCCAATCAGCCCCAGCATTTT. Translated: CASSRGRSNQPQHF.